These 4 T cell receptor beta chains were all obtained from the same sample, sequenced in a study of T-cell memory formation after mild COVID-19. One entry per CDR3 protein, called by TCRdb with MiXCR from the 5' RACE reads. Of just under 550,000 distinct CDR3 sequences listed, about a fifth are singletons. The specimen sequenced was PBMCs or a T cell subset sorted from them (not recorded which). The receptors shown here come from an adult woman who had mild COVID-19 (a few samples of this study predate the infection). Cell type and time point are not known.

In this sample, this clonotype turned up many times. The chain has TRBV23-1 and TRBJ1-5; 7 bases are shared with TRBD1. TRBV23-1 is labeled an ORF, and its function is uncertain. This CDR3 contains 14 residues. V lost 9 bases, J lost 1 base, and 6 bases stayed unmatched. CDR3 loop: CARGDRKSNQPQHF. CDR3 DNA sequence: TGCGCCAGGGGGGACAGAAAGAGCAATCAGCCCCAGCATTTT.

This clonotype occurred a few times. This CDR3 is CSARRREGPYNEQFF. The CDR3 nucleotides read TGCAGTGCTAGACGGCGGGAGGGCCCTTACAATGAGCAGTTCTTC. The chain carries TRBV20-1 and TRBJ2-1, with 9 bases fitting TRBD2. The V gene end was trimmed by 2 bases and the J gene end by 4 bases; junction bases not matched to a gene: 6. Per the germline V gene, CDR1 is DFQATT and CDR2 is SNEGSKA (reference sequence). This CDR3 comprises 15 residues.

This sequence joins TRBV7-9 and TRBJ2-1; no clear D gene. Trimming took 6 bases from V and 5 from J, leaving 17 bases between them. The CDR3 loop spans 15 amino acids. Germline CDR1 is SEHNR and CDR2 is FQNEAQ (reference sequence). The CDR3 protein is CASSIGPLLHNEQFF. As DNA, the CDR3 is TGTGCCAGCAGTATAGGCCCTCTCCTGCACAATGAGCAGTTCTTC.

The rearrangement links TRBV12-3 or TRBV12-4 to TRBJ2-3, with D tentatively TRBD1 or TRBD2 (5 bases each). The V gene lost 9 bases and the J gene lost 4 bases, with 17 bases spanning the gap. The CDR3 extends over 14 amino acids. This CDR3 is CARSGASRADTQYF. The CDR3 DNA sequence: TGTGCCAGGTCCGGGGCCTCAAGGGCAGATACGCAGTATTTT.